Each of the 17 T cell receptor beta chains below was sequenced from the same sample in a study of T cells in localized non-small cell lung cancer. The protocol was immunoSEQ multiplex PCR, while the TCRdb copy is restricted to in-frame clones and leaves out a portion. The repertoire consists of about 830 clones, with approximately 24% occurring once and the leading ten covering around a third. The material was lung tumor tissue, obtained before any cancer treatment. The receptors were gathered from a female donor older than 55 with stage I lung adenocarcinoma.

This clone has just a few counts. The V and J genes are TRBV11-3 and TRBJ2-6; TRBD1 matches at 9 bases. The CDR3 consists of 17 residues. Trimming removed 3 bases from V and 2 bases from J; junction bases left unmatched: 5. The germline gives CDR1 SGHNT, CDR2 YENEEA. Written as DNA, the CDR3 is TGTGCCAGCAGCTTTGGAACAGGGGGCACTGGGGCCAACGTCCTGACTTTC. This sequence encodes CASSFGTGGTGANVLTF.

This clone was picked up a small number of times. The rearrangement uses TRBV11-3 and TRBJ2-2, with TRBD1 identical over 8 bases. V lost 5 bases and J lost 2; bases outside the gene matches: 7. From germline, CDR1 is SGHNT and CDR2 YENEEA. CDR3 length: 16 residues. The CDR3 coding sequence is TGTGCCAGCAGCCTAACAGGGGGATCAAACACCGGGGAGCTGTTTTTT. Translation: CASSLTGGSNTGELFF.

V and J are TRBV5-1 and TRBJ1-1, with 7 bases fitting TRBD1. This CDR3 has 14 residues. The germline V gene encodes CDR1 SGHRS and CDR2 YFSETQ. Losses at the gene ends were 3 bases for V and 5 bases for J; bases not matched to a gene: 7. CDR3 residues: CASSSQGVGTEAFF. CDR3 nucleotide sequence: TGCGCCAGCAGCTCCCAGGGGGTAGGAACTGAAGCTTTCTTT.

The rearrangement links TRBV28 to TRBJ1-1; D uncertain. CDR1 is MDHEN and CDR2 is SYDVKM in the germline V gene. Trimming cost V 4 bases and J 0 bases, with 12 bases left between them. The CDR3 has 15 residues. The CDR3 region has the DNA TGTGCCAGCAGTTCTCCCTACCAGATGAACACTGAAGCTTTCTTT. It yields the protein CASSSPYQMNTEAFF.

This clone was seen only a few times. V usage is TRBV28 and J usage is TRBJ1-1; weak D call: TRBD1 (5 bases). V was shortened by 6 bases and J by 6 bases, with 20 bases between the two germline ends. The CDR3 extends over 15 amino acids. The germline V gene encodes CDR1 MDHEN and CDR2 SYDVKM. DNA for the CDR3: TGTGCCAGCAGGTCCCAGGGTGCCGGGGTGGCTGAAGCTTTCTTT. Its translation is CASRSQGAGVAEAFF.

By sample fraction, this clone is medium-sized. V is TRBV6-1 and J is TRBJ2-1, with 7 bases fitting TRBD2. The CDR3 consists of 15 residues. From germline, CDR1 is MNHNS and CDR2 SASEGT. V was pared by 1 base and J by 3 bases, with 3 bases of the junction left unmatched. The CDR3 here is CASSEGTRLYNEQFF. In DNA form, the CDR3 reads TGTGCCAGCAGTGAAGGGACTAGACTCTACAATGAGCAGTTCTTC.

CDR3 in amino acids: CASSTLGQNYGYTF. The CDR3 DNA reads as TGTGCCAGCTCAACCCTGGGACAGAACTATGGCTACACCTTC. V is TRBV18 and J is TRBJ1-2; 7 nucleotides agree with TRBD1. Germline-derived CDR1 and CDR2 are KGHSH and LQKENI. This CDR3 spans 14 amino acids. V dropped 5 bases and J dropped 2; count of bases not matched to a gene: 5.

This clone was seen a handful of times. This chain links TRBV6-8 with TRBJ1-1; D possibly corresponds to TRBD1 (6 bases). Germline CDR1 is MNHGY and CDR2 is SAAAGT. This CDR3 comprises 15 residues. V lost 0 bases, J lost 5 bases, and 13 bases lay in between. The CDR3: CASSYSPGVRTEAFF. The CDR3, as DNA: TGTGCCAGCAGTTACTCGCCAGGGGTAAGGACTGAAGCTTTCTTT.

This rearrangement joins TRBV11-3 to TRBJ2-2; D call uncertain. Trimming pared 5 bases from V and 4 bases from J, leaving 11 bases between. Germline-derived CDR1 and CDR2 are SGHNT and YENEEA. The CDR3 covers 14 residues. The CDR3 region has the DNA TGTGCCAGCAGCCTTTTGGCCTCCACCGGGGAGCTGTTTTTT. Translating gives CASSLLASTGELFF.

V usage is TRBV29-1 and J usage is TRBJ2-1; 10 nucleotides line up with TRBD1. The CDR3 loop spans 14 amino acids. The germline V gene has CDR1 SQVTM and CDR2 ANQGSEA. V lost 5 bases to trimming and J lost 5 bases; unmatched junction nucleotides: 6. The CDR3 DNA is TGCAGCGTTCCCCCCGGGACAGGGGACAATGAGCAGTTCTTC. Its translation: CSVPPGTGDNEQFF.

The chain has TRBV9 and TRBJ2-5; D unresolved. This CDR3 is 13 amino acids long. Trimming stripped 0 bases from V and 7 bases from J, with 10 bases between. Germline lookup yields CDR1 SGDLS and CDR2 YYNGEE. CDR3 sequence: CASSVGQLATQYF. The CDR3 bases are TGTGCCAGCAGCGTAGGGCAGCTGGCGACCCAGTACTTC.

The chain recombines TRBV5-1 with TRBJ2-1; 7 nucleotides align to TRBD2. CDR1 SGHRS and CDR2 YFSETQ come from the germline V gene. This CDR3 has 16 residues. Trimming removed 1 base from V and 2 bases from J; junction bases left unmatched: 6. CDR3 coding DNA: TGCGCCAGCAGCTTGCCTCGCGGGAGCGCCTACAATGAGCAGTTCTTC. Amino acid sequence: CASSLPRGSAYNEQFF.

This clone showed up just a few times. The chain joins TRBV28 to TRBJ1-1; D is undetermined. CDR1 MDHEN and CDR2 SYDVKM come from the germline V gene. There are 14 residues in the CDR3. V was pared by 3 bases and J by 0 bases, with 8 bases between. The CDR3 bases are TGTGCCAGCAGTTTTCAACCTATGAACACTGAAGCTTTCTTT. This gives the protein CASSFQPMNTEAFF.

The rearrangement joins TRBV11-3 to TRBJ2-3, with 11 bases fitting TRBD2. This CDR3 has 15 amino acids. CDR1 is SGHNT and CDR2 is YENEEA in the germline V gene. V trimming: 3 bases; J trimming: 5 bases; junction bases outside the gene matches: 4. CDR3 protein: CASSFSGRAQDTQYF. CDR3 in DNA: TGTGCCAGCAGCTTTAGCGGGAGGGCCCAAGATACGCAGTATTTT.

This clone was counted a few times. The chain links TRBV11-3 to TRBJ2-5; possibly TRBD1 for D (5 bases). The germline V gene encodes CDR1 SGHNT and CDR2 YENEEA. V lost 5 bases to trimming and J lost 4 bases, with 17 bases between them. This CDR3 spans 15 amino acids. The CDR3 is CASSPPAGIGETQYF. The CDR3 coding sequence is TGTGCCAGCAGCCCACCTGCAGGGATCGGAGAGACCCAGTACTTC. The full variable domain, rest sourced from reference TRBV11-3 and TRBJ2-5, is EAGVVQSPRYKIIEKKQPVAFWCNPISGHNTLYWYLQNLGQGPELLIRYENEEAVDDSQLPKDRFSAERLKGVDSTLKIQPAELGDSAVYLCASSPPAGIGETQYFGPGTRLLVL.

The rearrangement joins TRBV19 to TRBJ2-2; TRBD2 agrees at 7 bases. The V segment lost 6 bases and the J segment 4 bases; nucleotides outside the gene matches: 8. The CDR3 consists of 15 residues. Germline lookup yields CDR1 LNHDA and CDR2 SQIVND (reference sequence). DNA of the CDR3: TGTGCCAGTAGCACCTCGGGAGGCCGCACCGGGGAGCTGTTTTTT. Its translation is CASSTSGGRTGELFF.

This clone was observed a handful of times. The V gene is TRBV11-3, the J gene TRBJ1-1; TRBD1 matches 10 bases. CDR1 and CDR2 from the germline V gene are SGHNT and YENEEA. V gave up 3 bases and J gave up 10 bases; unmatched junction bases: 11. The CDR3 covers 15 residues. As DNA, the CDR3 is TGTGCCAGCAGCTTGGACCCGGGACAGGGGAGGAGAGCTTTCTTT. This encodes CASSLDPGQGRRAFF.